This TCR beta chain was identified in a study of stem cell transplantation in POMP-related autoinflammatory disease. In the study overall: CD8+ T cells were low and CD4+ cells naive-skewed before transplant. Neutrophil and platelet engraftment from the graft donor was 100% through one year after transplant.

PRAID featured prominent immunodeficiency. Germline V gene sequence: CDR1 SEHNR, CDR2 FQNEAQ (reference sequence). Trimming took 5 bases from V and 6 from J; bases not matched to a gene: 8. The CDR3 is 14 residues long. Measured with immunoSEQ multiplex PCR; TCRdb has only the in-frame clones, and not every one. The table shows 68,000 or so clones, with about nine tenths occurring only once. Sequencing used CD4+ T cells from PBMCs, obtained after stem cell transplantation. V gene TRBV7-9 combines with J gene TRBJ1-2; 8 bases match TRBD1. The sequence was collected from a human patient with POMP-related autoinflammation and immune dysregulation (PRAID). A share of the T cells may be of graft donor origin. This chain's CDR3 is CASSDRDRIDGYTF. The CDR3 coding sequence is TGTGCCAGCAGCGACCGGGACAGGATCGATGGCTACACCTTC. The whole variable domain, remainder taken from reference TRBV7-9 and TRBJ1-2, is DTGVSQNPRHKITKRGQNVTFRCDPISEHNRLYWYRQTLGQGPEFLTYFQNEAQLEKSRLLSDRFSAERPKGSFSTLEIQRTEQGDSAMYLCASSDRDRIDGYTFGSGTRLTVV.